These 31 T cell receptor beta chains share one sample of origin, sequenced in a study of PD-1 blockade in classical Hodgkin lymphoma. Each patient relapsed following autologous stem cell transplantation, and prior brentuximab vedotin exposure differed. Measured with immunoSEQ multiplex PCR; TCRdb has only the in-frame clones, and not every one. The sample records some 22,000 clones, 74% being singletons. Source: peripheral blood mononuclear cells (PBMCs), taken at baseline. All receptors derive from a human donor with classical Hodgkin lymphoma.

This clone came up a few times. J is TRBJ2-1 and V is TRBV9; D is possibly TRBD1 or TRBD2 (5 bases each). V lost 2 bases, J lost 7 bases, and 16 bases lay in between. CDR3 length equals 15 residues. Germline V gene sequence: CDR1 SGDLS, CDR2 YYNGEE. CDR3 nucleotide sequence: TGTGCCAGCAGCGTCGGGACGGCCCTTGGGAATGAGCAGTTCTTC. Its protein product is CASSVGTALGNEQFF.

This clone was detected once. The rearrangement links TRBV19 to TRBJ2-7; TRBD1 aligns across 11 bases. The germline V gene has CDR1 LNHDA and CDR2 SQIVND (reference sequence). The CDR3 runs 15 residues. V lost 5 bases and J lost 2; bases outside the gene matches: 5. In DNA, the CDR3 is TGTGCCAGTAGTCTCCGGGACAGGGGGACCTACGAGCAGTACTTC. Amino acids: CASSLRDRGTYEQYF.

The count of this clone is one. In DNA form, the CDR3 reads TGTGCCAGCAGTGCACGACAGGGCTCAAGCTCTGGAAACACCATATATTTT. Translated, it gives CASSARQGSSSGNTIYF. This rearrangement joins TRBV6-1 to TRBJ1-3; 7 bases are a match to TRBD1. The germline gives CDR1 MNHNS, CDR2 SASEGT. The CDR3 has 17 residues. V lost 4 bases, J lost 0 bases, and 9 bases stayed unmatched.

This sequence joins TRBV5-6 and TRBJ1-2; tentative D call: TRBD1 (5 bases). This CDR3 region has 16 residues. Germline V gene sequence: CDR1 SGHDT, CDR2 YYEEEE. V was shortened by 2 bases and J by 0 bases, with 14 bases between the two germline ends. The CDR3 spells CASSFSPTGANYGYTF. The CDR3 nucleotides are TGTGCCAGCAGCTTCAGTCCAACAGGAGCTAACTATGGCTACACCTTC.

The V call is TRBV7-2, the J call TRBJ1-2; D might be TRBD1 (6 bases). The CDR3 extends over 15 amino acids. From germline, CDR1 is SGHTA and CDR2 FQGNSA. Deletions cut 3 bases from V and 0 bases from J, with 11 bases between. This chain's CDR3 is CASSFRTEPNYGYTF. CDR3 in DNA: TGTGCCAGCAGCTTTCGGACAGAGCCTAACTATGGCTACACCTTC.

The V call is TRBV4-3, the J call TRBJ1-1; no reliable D call. This CDR3 contains 13 residues. Per germline, CDR1 LGHNA and CDR2 YSLEER. V was shortened by 6 bases and J by 0 bases, with 8 bases between the two germline ends. The CDR3 sequence is CASRLTVNTEAFF. The CDR3 coding sequence is TGCGCCAGCAGGCTCACCGTGAACACTGAAGCTTTCTTT.

The chain links TRBV7-2 to TRBJ2-3; D is ambiguous. Per the germline V gene, CDR1 is SGHTA and CDR2 is FQGNSA. Trimming pared 1 base from V and 3 bases from J, leaving 5 bases between. There are 13 residues in the CDR3. The CDR3 DNA sequence: TGTGCCAGCAGCTTAGGTTGGACAGATACGCAGTATTTT. Protein: CASSLGWTDTQYF.

Written as DNA, the CDR3 is TGTGCCAGCAGTAAAGGGGGACTAGCGGGAGCTCGCTTTAAAGAGACCCAGTACTTC. This codes for CASSKGGLAGARFKETQYF. J is TRBJ2-5 and V is TRBV6-1, with TRBD2 identical over 14 bases. CDR3 length: 19 amino acids. Germline V gives CDR1 MNHNS, CDR2 SASEGT. J lost 3 bases, V lost 5 bases, and 14 bases had no gene match.

The chain combines TRBV9 with TRBJ1-6; D remains ambiguous. The CDR3 runs 13 residues. The V gene's germline CDR1 is SGDLS and CDR2 YYNGEE. V was cut by 1 base and J by 5 bases, with 4 bases left in between. The chain's CDR3 is CASSVLDNSPLHF. The CDR3 coding sequence is TGTGCCAGCAGCGTACTGGATAATTCACCCCTCCACTTT.

The gene calls are TRBV6-6 and TRBJ2-4; a possible D gene is TRBD1 (6 bases). The CDR3 has 14 amino acids. Germline lookup yields CDR1 MNHNY and CDR2 SVGAGI (reference sequence). Trimming left V 7 bases short and J 6 bases short, with 16 bases between. The CDR3 nucleotides are TGTGCCAGCACCTCTCGGGGACACATAAACATTCAGTACTTC. Residues: CASTSRGHINIQYF.

The rearrangement joins TRBV29-1 to TRBJ1-1; tentatively, D is TRBD1 (5 bases). This CDR3 has 13 amino acids. The germline gives CDR1 SQVTM, CDR2 ANQGSEA. Trimming took 6 bases from V and 5 from J, leaving 16 bases between them. The CDR3 DNA reads TGCAGCGTACCTTTTAGGGGAGGAACTGAAGCTTTCTTT. This encodes CSVPFRGGTEAFF.

The genes are TRBV29-1 and TRBJ2-1; 13 bases map to TRBD2. Germline CDR1 SQVTM, CDR2 ANQGSEA. The CDR3 totals 18 residues. Trimming removed 1 base from V and 7 bases from J; junction bases left unmatched: 13. CDR3: CSVEAGLAGETSWNEQFF. The CDR3 nucleotides are TGCAGCGTTGAAGCTGGACTAGCGGGAGAAACCTCGTGGAATGAGCAGTTCTTC.

The J gene is TRBJ2-2, the V gene TRBV11-3; D call uncertain. Germline V CDR1 and CDR2: SGHNT, YENEEA. The V and J ends lost 1 base and 4 bases respectively, with 10 bases between them. The CDR3 contains 15 residues. The CDR3 DNA reads TGTGCCAGCAGCTTAGCTAGTGCGGCCACCGGGGAGCTGTTTTTT. It codes for CASSLASAATGELFF.

V is TRBV10-2 and J is TRBJ2-5; TRBD2 is a possible D gene (6 bases). Trimming left V 6 bases short and J 2 bases short, with 13 bases between. CDR3 size: 14 residues. Per germline, CDR1 WSHSY and CDR2 SAAADI. The CDR3 DNA follows: TGCGCCAGCAGCGCGACTAGAGGGCAAGAGACCCAGTACTTC. This sequence encodes CASSATRGQETQYF.

In this sample, this clone turned up a few times. This chain uses TRBV6-6 with TRBJ1-2; TRBD1 matches at 7 bases. CDR1 is MNHNY, CDR2 SVGAGI, per germline (reference sequence). V lost 5 bases and J lost 8; bases outside the gene matches: 8. The CDR3 spans 13 residues. CDR3 nucleotides: TGTGCCAGCAGTCATTCAACAGGGGACGGCTACACCTTC. The encoded protein is CASSHSTGDGYTF.

This clone was counted only a few times. The V gene is TRBV5-6, the J gene TRBJ1-2; D is undetermined. This CDR3 has 15 amino acids. V lost 0 bases and J lost 4, with 13 bases in between. CDR1 and CDR2 from the germline V gene are SGHDT and YYEEEE. CDR3 protein: CASSLALQTGYGYTF. As DNA, the CDR3 is TGTGCCAGCAGCTTGGCCCTACAGACGGGCTATGGCTACACCTTC.

The genes are TRBV12-1 and TRBJ1-1. TRBV12-1 is a recognized pseudogene. The CDR3 extends over 14 amino acids. The CDR3 sequence: CASSAGGSGTEAFF. CDR3 DNA: TGTGCCAGCAGCGCGGGAGGGAGCGGTACTGAAGCTTTCTTT.

V gene TRBV19 combines with J gene TRBJ1-3; no clear D gene. CDR1 is LNHDA, CDR2 SQIVND, per germline (reference sequence). The V gene lost 7 bases and the J gene lost 0 bases, with 16 bases spanning the gap. The CDR3 runs to 16 residues. The CDR3 spells CASKEDHASSGNTIYF. The CDR3, as DNA: TGTGCCAGTAAGGAGGACCACGCTAGCTCTGGAAACACCATATATTTT.

The CDR3 is CASSVDPSYEQYF. The CDR3 DNA reads TGTGCCAGCAGCGTAGACCCTTCCTACGAGCAGTACTTC. The V call is TRBV9, the J call TRBJ2-7; D is uncertain. From germline, CDR1 is SGDLS and CDR2 YYNGEE. The V end was cut by 0 bases, the J end by 1 base, with 5 bases between. The CDR3 has 13 amino acids.

The rearrangement uses TRBV28 and TRBJ2-7; D is perhaps TRBD1 or TRBD2 (6 bases each). The germline V gene has CDR1 MDHEN and CDR2 SYDVKM. Trimming took off 3 bases at V and 1 base at J, with 16 bases between the two ends. This CDR3 has 16 residues. Written as DNA, the CDR3 is TGTGCCAGCAGTTTTGGGGGGCCCATTAATTCCTACGAGCAGTACTTC. This codes for CASSFGGPINSYEQYF.

This clone was picked up one time. The chain combines TRBV5-1 with TRBJ2-3; 10 bases are a match to TRBD2. CDR3 length: 14 amino acids. Losses at the gene ends were 6 bases for V and 4 bases for J; bases not matched to a gene: 5. Germline CDR1 and CDR2: SGHRS and YFSETQ. The DNA for the CDR3 is TGCGCCAGCAAAGCGGGAGGGCCGGCAGATACGCAGTATTTT. Residues: CASKAGGPADTQYF.

The chain combines TRBV28 with TRBJ1-1; the D gene is possibly TRBD1 (6 bases). Trimming removed 3 bases from V and 1 base from J, with 18 bases in between. Germline CDR1 reads MDHEN; CDR2 reads SYDVKM. The CDR3 runs 17 residues. The CDR3 bases are TGTGCCAGCAGTTTGGGGGGGGTGGGACACCAGAACACTGAAGCTTTCTTT. Residues: CASSLGGVGHQNTEAFF.

Relative to its sample, this clone is medium-sized. The rearrangement links TRBV11-3 to TRBJ2-5, with D unresolved. Looked up from germline, CDR1 is SGHNT and CDR2 is YENEEA. The length of the CDR3 is 14 residues. The ends were cut back, 5 bases at V and 1 base at J, with 11 bases in the middle. The CDR3 region has the DNA TGTGCCAGCAGCCCCCCTCGCACCCAAGAGACCCAGTACTTC. Encoded protein: CASSPPRTQETQYF.

J is TRBJ2-7 and V is TRBV10-1, with no clear D. Germline assignment: CDR1 WNHNN and CDR2 SYGVQD (reference sequence). The CDR3 has 15 residues. The V gene lost 2 bases and the J gene lost 0 bases, with 11 bases spanning the gap. The CDR3 DNA sequence: TGCGCCAGCAGTGAGAGTGGTGATTCCTCCTACGAGCAGTACTTC. Translating it yields CASSESGDSSYEQYF.

The rearrangement uses TRBV5-8 and TRBJ2-7, with a weak D call TRBD1 (5 bases). The germline V gene encodes CDR1 SGHTS and CDR2 YDEGEE. V lost 4 bases and J lost 3, with 23 bases in between. The CDR3 runs to 17 residues. For the CDR3, the DNA is TGTGCCAGCAGCACACAATTAGGCGAGACAGTAGTCTACGAGCAGTACTTC. Its translation is CASSTQLGETVVYEQYF.

Concerning this clone itself: At one end the junction does not follow the germline gene, possibly because of a read error. This rearrangement joins TRBV5-6 to TRBJ2-7; 9 bases are a match to TRBD1. The CDR3 sequence is 11 residues long. Germline CDR1 SGHDT, CDR2 YYEEEE. The CDR3 sequence is CASSPGTGWHF. The CDR3 DNA follows: TGTGCCAGCAGCCCCGGGACAGGGTGGCACTTC.

The chain uses TRBV5-1 and TRBJ1-2; no reliable D call. The germline CDR1 and CDR2 sequences are SGHRS and YFSETQ. V was trimmed by 0 bases and J by 2 bases, leaving 2 bases between them. CDR3 length: 12 residues. CDR3 in amino acids: CASSLDNYGYTF. As DNA, the CDR3 is TGCGCCAGCAGCTTGGACAACTATGGCTACACCTTC.

The chain combines TRBV5-1 with TRBJ2-1; D is tentatively TRBD1 or TRBD2 (5 bases each). The V end was cut by 1 base, the J end by 7 bases, with 15 bases between. The CDR3 loop spans 15 amino acids. CDR1 is SGHRS, CDR2 YFSETQ, per germline. The CDR3 reads CASSLNPGPDNEQFF. CDR3 coding DNA: TGCGCCAGCAGCTTGAATCCGGGACCAGATAATGAGCAGTTCTTC.

The genes are TRBV5-1 and TRBJ1-1, with TRBD1 matching over 9 bases. The CDR3 loop spans 12 amino acids. CDR1 and CDR2 (germline): SGHRS, YFSETQ. J gave up 12 bases and V 0 bases, and 3 bases lay outside the gene matches. For the CDR3, the DNA is TGCGCCAGCAGCTTGGGACAGGGGGTTACTTTCTTT. It specifies CASSLGQGVTFF.

The chain carries TRBV7-8 and TRBJ1-1; no clear D gene. Trimming pared 8 bases from V and 4 bases from J, leaving 17 bases between. This CDR3 comprises 14 residues. CDR1 is SGHVS, CDR2 FQNEAQ, per germline. The CDR3 nucleotides are TGTGCCAGCGTGGGCAGAGCGAGCGGCACTGAAGCTTTCTTT. Encoded protein: CASVGRASGTEAFF.

The V gene is TRBV5-5, the J gene TRBJ2-1; D ambiguous. The CDR3 totals 15 residues. Trimming removed 1 base at V and 7 bases at J, with 15 bases between. The germline V gene encodes CDR1 SGHKS and CDR2 YYEKEE (reference sequence). The CDR3 is CASSLWVTTVNEQFF. CDR3 nucleotide sequence: TGTGCCAGCAGCTTGTGGGTCACGACCGTAAATGAGCAGTTCTTC.